The text below deals with one T cell receptor (beta chain). This specimen belongs to a study of T cells after yellow fever vaccination. On the study more broadly: Fractions containing few cells were prepared with SMART-Seq v4 Ultra Low Input.

Trimming removed 4 bases from V and 3 bases from J; junction bases left unmatched: 10. This CDR3 has 16 amino acids. Germline V gene sequence: CDR1 SEHNR, CDR2 FQNEAQ (reference sequence). A universal primer site and UMIs were added as TCR cDNA was made by 5'RACE template switching. TCRdb re-called the 5' RACE reads through MiXCR, storing one row per CDR3 protein. The sample yields approximately 300,000 distinct CDR3 sequences, 6.8% seen once. Sequenced material: PBMCs, taken about 41 days after the first yellow fever vaccination. V usage is TRBV7-9 and J usage is TRBJ1-1, with TRBD1 identical over 8 bases. This receptor was obtained from a man between 18 and 35 years old who received the YFV17D yellow fever vaccine. This CDR3 reads CASSSPRTGLDTEAFF. In DNA form, the CDR3 reads TGTGCCAGCAGCTCACCGCGGACAGGGCTCGACACTGAAGCTTTCTTT. Full variable domain (outside the CDR3, taken from reference TRBV7-9 and TRBJ1-1): DTGVSQNPRHKITKRGQNVTFRCDPISEHNRLYWYRQTLGQGPEFLTYFQNEAQLEKSRLLSDRFSAERPKGSFSTLEIQRTEQGDSAMYLCASSSPRTGLDTEAFFGQGTRLTVV.